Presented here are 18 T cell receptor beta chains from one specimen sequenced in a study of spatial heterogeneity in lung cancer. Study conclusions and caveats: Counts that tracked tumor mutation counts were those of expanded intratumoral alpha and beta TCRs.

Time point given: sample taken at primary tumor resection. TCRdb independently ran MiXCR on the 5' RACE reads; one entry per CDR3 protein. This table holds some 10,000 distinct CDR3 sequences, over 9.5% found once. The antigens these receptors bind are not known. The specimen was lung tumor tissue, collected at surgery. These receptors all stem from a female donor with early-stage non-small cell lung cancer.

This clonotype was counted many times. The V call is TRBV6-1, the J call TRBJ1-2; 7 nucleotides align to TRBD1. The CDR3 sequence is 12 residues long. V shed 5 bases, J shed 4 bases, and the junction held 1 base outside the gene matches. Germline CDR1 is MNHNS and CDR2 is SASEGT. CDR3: CASSRQGYGYTF. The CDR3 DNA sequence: TGTGCCAGCAGTCGACAGGGCTATGGCTACACCTTC.

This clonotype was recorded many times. CDR3 in DNA: TGCGCCAGCAGCCAACCGGACAGGGCCGTCTACGAGCAGTACTTC. Protein sequence: CASSQPDRAVYEQYF. The chain employs TRBV4-1 and TRBJ2-7; 8 bases map to TRBD1. The V segment lost 2 bases and the J segment 3 bases; nucleotides outside the gene matches: 6. The CDR3 has 15 residues. The germline gives CDR1 MGHRA, CDR2 YSYEKL.

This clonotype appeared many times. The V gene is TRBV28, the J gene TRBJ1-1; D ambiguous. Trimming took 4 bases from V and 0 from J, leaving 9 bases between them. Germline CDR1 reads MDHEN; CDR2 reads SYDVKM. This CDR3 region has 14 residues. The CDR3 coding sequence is TGTGCCAGCAGTTCGCCCGTGATGAACACTGAAGCTTTCTTT. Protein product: CASSSPVMNTEAFF.

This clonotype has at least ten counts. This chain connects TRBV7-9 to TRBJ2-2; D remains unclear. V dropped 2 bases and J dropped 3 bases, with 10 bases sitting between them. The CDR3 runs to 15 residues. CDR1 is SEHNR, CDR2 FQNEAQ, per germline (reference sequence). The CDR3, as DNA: TGTGCCAGCAGCTTAAGGAAAGAGTACACCGGGGAGCTGTTTTTT. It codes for CASSLRKEYTGELFF.

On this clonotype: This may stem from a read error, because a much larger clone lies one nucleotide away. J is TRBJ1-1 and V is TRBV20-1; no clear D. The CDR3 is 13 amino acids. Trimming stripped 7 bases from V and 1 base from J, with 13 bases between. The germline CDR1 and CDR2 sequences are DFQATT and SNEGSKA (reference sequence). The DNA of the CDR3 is TGCAGTGTTCCCGACCTAAAGAACACTGAAGCTTTCTTT. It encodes CSVPDLKNTEAFF.

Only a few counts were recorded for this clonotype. The CDR3 here is CASSTSLEENSPLHF. CDR3 DNA: TGTGCCAGCAGTACGTCCCTGGAGGAGAATTCACCCCTCCACTTT. The V call is TRBV6-2 or TRBV6-3, the J call TRBJ1-6, with no clear D. Germline-derived CDR1 and CDR2 are MNHEY and SVGEGT. This CDR3 comprises 15 residues. Trimming removed 5 bases at V and 7 bases at J, with 15 bases between.

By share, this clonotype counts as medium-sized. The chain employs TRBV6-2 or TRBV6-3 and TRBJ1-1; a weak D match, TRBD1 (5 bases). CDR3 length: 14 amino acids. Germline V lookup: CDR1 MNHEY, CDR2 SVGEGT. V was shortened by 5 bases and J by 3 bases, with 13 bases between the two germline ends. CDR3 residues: CASSRPLTDTEAFF. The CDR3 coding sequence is TGTGCCAGCAGTCGACCTTTGACAGACACTGAAGCTTTCTTT.

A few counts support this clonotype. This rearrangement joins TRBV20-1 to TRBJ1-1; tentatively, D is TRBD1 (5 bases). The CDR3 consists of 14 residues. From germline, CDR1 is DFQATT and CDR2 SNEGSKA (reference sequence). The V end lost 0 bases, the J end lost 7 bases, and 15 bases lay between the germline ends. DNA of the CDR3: TGCAGTGCTAGAGATTGGACTGGGGGGAGTGAAGCTTTCTTT. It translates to CSARDWTGGSEAFF.

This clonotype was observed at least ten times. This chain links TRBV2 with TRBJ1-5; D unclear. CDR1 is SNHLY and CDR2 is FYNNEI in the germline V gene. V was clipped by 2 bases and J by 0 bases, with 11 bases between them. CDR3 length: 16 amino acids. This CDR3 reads CASSEYGHSSNQPQHF. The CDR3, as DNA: TGTGCCAGCAGTGAATATGGGCACTCTAGCAATCAGCCCCAGCATTTT.

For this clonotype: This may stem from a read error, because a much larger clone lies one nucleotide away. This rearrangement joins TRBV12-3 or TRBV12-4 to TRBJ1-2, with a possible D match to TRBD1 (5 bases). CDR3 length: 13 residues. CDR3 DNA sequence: TGTGCCAGCAGCTTTTCCGGGGCTCGGGGCTACGCCTTC. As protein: CASSFSGARGYAF.

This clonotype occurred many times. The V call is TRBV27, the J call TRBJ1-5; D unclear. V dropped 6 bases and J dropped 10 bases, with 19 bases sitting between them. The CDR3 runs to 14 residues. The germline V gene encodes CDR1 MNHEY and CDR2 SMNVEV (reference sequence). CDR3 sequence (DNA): TGTGCCAGCAGGCCCTACACCCGCTATGTACCCCAGCATTTT. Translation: CASRPYTRYVPQHF.

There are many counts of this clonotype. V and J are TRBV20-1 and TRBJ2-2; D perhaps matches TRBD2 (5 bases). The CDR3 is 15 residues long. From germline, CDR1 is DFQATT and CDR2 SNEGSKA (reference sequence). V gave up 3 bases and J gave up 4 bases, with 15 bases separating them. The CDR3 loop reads CSARRAETPTGELFF. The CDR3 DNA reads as TGCAGTGCTAGGAGGGCAGAAACTCCCACCGGGGAGCTGTTTTTT.

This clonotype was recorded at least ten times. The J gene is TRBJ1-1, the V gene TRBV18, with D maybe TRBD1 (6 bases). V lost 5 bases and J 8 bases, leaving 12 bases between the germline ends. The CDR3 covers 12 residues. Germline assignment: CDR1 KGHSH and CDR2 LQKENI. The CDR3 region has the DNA TGTGCCAGCTCAAGGGACACCCTCGAAGCTTTCTTT. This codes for CASSRDTLEAFF. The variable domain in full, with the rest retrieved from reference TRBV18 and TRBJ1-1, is NAGVMQNPRHLVRRRGQEARLRCSPMKGHSHVYWYRQLPEEGLKFMVYLQKENIIDESGMPKERFSAEFPKEGPSILRIQQVVRGDSAAYFCASSRDTLEAFFGQGTRLTVV.

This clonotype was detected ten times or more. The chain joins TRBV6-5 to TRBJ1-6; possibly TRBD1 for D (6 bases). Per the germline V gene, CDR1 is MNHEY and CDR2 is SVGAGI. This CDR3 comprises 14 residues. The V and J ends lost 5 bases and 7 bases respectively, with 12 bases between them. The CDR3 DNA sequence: TGTGCCAGCAGTCGCGGACAGTCGAATTCACCCCTCCACTTT. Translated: CASSRGQSNSPLHF.

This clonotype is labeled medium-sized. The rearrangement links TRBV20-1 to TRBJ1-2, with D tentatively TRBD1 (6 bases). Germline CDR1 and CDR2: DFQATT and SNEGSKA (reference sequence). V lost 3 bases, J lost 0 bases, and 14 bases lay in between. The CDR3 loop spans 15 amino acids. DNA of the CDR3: TGCAGTGCTAGGGACAGCGACCTTTCTAACTATGGCTACACCTTC. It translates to CSARDSDLSNYGYTF.

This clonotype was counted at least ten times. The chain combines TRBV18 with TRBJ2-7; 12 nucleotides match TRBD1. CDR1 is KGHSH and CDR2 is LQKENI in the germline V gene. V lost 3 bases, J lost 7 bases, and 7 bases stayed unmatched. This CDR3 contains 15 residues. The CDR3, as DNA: TGTGCCAGCTCACCTACTGGGACAGGGGGCGAGGAGCAGTACTTC. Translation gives CASSPTGTGGEEQYF.

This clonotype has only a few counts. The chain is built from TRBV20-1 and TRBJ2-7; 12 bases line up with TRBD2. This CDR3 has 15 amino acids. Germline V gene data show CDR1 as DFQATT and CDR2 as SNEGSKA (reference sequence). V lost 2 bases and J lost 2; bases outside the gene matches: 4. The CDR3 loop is CSARKGTSGPYEQYF. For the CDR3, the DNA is TGCAGTGCTAGAAAAGGGACTAGCGGGCCCTACGAGCAGTACTTC.

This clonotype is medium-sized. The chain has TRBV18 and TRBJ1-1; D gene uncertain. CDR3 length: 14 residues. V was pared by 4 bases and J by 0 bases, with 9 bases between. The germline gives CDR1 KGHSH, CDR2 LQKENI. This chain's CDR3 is CASSRARMNTEAFF. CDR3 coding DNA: TGTGCCAGCTCACGGGCCCGTATGAACACTGAAGCTTTCTTT.